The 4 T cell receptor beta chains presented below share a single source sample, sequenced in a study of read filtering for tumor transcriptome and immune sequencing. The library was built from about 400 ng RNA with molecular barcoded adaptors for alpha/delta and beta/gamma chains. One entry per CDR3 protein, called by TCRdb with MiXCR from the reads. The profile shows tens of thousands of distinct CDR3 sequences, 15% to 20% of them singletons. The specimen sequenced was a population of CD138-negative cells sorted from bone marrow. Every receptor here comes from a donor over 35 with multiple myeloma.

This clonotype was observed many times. For the CDR3, the DNA is TGTGCCAGCAGTCCAACGTGGGCACCCGATGAGCAGTTCTTC. Translating gives CASSPTWAPDEQFF. This chain connects TRBV28 to TRBJ2-1; the D is unclear. Trimming removed 5 bases at V and 8 bases at J, with 16 bases between. The CDR3 runs 14 residues. Germline-derived CDR1 and CDR2 are MDHEN and SYDVKM.

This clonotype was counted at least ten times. The CDR3 nucleotides read TGCAGTGCTAGAGGAGTTCACTCGGGACTCTCCTCCCATGGGGCCAACGTCCTGACTTTC. This translates into CSARGVHSGLSSHGANVLTF. The chain uses TRBV20-1 and TRBJ2-6; D possibly corresponds to TRBD2 (6 bases). The CDR3 has 20 residues. Deletions cut 1 base from V and 3 bases from J, with 25 bases between. Germline values: CDR1 DFQATT, CDR2 SNEGSKA (reference sequence).

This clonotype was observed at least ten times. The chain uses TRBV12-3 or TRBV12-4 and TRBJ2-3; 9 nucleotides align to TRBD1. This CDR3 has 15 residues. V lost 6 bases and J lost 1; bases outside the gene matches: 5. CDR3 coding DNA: TGTGCCAGCAGCCGACGGGACAGGGGCACAGATACGCAGTATTTT. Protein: CASSRRDRGTDTQYF.

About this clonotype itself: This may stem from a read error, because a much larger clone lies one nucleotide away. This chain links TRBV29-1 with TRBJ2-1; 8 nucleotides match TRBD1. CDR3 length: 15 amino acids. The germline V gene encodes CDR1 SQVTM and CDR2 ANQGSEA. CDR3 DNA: TGCAGCCTTGAAACCTGGACAGGGAAGAACAATGAGCAGTTCTTC. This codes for CSLETWTGKNNEQFF.